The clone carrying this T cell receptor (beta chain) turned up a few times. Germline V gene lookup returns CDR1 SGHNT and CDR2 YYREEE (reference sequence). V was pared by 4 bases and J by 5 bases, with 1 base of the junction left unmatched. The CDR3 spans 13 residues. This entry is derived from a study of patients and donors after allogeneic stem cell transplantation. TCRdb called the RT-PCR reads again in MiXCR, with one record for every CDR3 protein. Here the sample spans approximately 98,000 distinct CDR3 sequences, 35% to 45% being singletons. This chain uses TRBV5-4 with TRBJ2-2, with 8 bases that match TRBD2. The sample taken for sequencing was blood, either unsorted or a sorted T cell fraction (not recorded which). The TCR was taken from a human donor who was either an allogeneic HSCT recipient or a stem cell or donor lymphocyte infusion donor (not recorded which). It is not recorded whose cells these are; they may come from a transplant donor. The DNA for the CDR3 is TGTGCCAGCAGCAAGCGGGGGACCGGGGAGCTGTTTTTT. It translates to CASSKRGTGELFF.